This T cell receptor beta chain was sequenced for a study of PD-1 blockade in classical Hodgkin lymphoma. Study at large: Administration of nivolumab to patients was at 3 mg/kg intravenously every 2 weeks.

Turning to this clone: Its matching antigen is unknown.

Germline V gene data show CDR1 as MDHEN and CDR2 as SYDVKM. The CDR3 has 13 residues. The J segment lost 5 bases and the V segment lost 8 bases, leaving 5 bases of the junction unmatched. Profiling relied on immunoSEQ multiplex PCR, and the TCRdb table lists in-frame clones only, not all of them. The sample holds some 100,000 clones, just under 95% seen once. Whole-study findings and limits: Patients starting nivolumab under 1 year after ASCT were excluded. Similar baseline diversity was found in complete responders and newly diagnosed patients.

Brentuximab vedotin exposure varied, and every patient relapsed after autologous stem cell transplantation. Source: peripheral blood mononuclear cells (PBMCs), taken at baseline. V and J are TRBV28 and TRBJ2-3; 9 bases agree with TRBD2. The receptor comes from a human donor with classical Hodgkin lymphoma. DNA of the CDR3: TGTGCCAGCCTAGCGGGAACCGAAGATACGCAGTATTTT. Its protein is CASLAGTEDTQYF.